Below are 17 T cell receptor beta chains sequenced from a single sample in a study of quantifying T cell responses using KT2 cells (dated by TCRdb to about 2017). With regard to the full study: RNA was DNase-treated and reverse transcribed with TCR alpha and beta constant-region primers, mostly using SuperScript III.

The library came from UMI-ligation and nested PCR. The reads were generated on an Illumina MiSeq. A single-stranded oligonucleotide bearing the Illumina SP2 sequence and a UMI was ligated to the 3' end of the cDNA with T4 RNA ligase 1. PCR1 consisted of 4 cycles (98 degrees C 15 s, 69 degrees C 30 s, 72 degrees C 40 s), and for the beta primer an equimolar mix of RC1.1 and RC1.2 was used to cover TRBC1 and TRBC2. The public reads were run again by TCRdb, first through fastp at Q25 and then through MiXCR, and only productive beta chains were kept. Rows merge per CDR3 protein into single entries with the most common DNA and genes. The sample table holds approximately 46,000 distinct CDR3 sequences, of which about 9.9% were seen once. About 10% of the sample rests with the top ten. The sequenced sample was PBMCs spiked with cells of the T cell clone KT2. These receptors came from a human donor.

This clonotype was seen only a few times. Written as DNA, the CDR3 is TGTGCCTGGAAGGGACAGGGAAGCTATGGCTACACCTTC. Amino acid sequence: CAWKGQGSYGYTF. The chain employs TRBV30 and TRBJ1-2, with 9 bases aligning to TRBD1. Germline-derived CDR1 and CDR2 are GTSNPN and SVGIG (reference sequence). V lost 4 bases and J lost 4; bases outside the gene matches: 4. The CDR3 contains 13 residues.

This clonotype occurred many times. V and J are TRBV20-1 and TRBJ2-1, with D tentatively TRBD1 or TRBD2 (5 bases each). The V end lost 4 bases, the J end lost 4 bases, and 20 bases lay between the germline ends. The CDR3 is 16 amino acids. Germline CDR1 and CDR2: DFQATT and SNEGSKA (reference sequence). The CDR3 nucleotides read TGCAGTGCTACCTTAACCGAACAGGAGGTATACAATGAGCAGTTCTTC. This sequence encodes CSATLTEQEVYNEQFF.

The table lists this clonotype with a few counts. The chain employs TRBV4-2 and TRBJ2-2; 7 bases align to TRBD2. In germline, CDR1 is LGHNA, CDR2 YNFKEQ. The CDR3 is 16 amino acids. The trim removed 0 bases at V and 4 bases at J, leaving 5 bases unmatched. The CDR3 DNA reads as TGTGCCAGCAGCCAAGAAGCGGGGCCAGCCACCGGGGAGCTGTTTTTT. Amino acid sequence: CASSQEAGPATGELFF.

In this sample, this clonotype turned up a few times. The chain uses TRBV29-1 and TRBJ1-2; D is unresolved. V was clipped by 3 bases and J by 2 bases, with 7 bases between them. The CDR3 contains 12 residues. Per germline, CDR1 SQVTM and CDR2 ANQGSEA. CDR3 residues: CSVEGRNYGYTF. As DNA, the CDR3 is TGCAGCGTTGAGGGGAGGAACTATGGCTACACCTTC.

This clonotype showed up just a few times. The chain links TRBV7-6 to TRBJ2-7, with D possibly TRBD2 on 6 matching bases. Germline loops: CDR1 SGHVS, CDR2 FNYEAQ. V shed 4 bases and J shed 2 bases, with 18 bases lying between them. The CDR3 is 16 amino acids. CDR3 region: CASSSDPREKAYEQYF. As DNA, the CDR3 is TGTGCCAGCAGCTCAGATCCACGGGAGAAGGCCTACGAGCAGTACTTC.

The sample holds many counts of this clonotype. V usage is TRBV9 and J usage is TRBJ2-1; 10 nucleotides align to TRBD2. V dropped 4 bases and J dropped 7; count of bases not matched to a gene: 8. This CDR3 has 15 amino acids. In germline, CDR1 is SGDLS, CDR2 YYNGEE. Here the CDR3 reads CASSLLSGGQNEQFF. CDR3 sequence (DNA): TGTGCCAGCAGCCTACTTAGCGGGGGGCAAAATGAGCAGTTCTTC.

V usage is TRBV7-7 and J usage is TRBJ2-3; no firm D call. Germline V lookup: CDR1 SSHAT, CDR2 FNYEAQ (reference sequence). The CDR3 contains 13 residues. The V end lost 5 bases, the J end lost 5 bases, and 11 bases lay between the germline ends. The CDR3 loop is CASSPPLGDTQYF. The CDR3 nucleotides are TGTGCCAGCAGCCCTCCTTTAGGAGATACGCAGTATTTT. The variable domain in full, completed from reference TRBV7-7 and TRBJ2-3, reads GAGVSQSPRYKVTKRGQDVTLRCDPISSHATLYWYQQALGQGPEFLTYFNYEAQPDKSGLPSDRFSAERPEGSISTLTIQRTEQRDSAMYRCASSPPLGDTQYFGPGTRLTVL.

The chain joins TRBV28 to TRBJ2-3; 7 bases are a match to TRBD2. CDR1 is MDHEN and CDR2 is SYDVKM in the germline V gene. J lost 0 bases, V lost 11 bases, and 8 bases had no gene match. This CDR3 region has 14 residues. DNA of the CDR3: TGTGCCGCCGGGGGAGGGTCTAGCACAGATACGCAGTATTTT. This gives the protein CAAGGGSSTDTQYF.

This clonotype was observed at least ten times. This chain joins TRBV5-4 and TRBJ2-3; 7 bases align to TRBD1. Germline trimming cut 4 bases from V and 2 bases from J; bases unmatched to any gene: 10. The CDR3 contains 16 residues. Germline loops: CDR1 SGHNT, CDR2 YYREEE (reference sequence). The CDR3 DNA reads TGTGCCAGCAGCCTTAAAGGGGGCGCTTACACAGATACGCAGTATTTT. Translated: CASSLKGGAYTDTQYF.

This clonotype was picked up many times. The V gene is TRBV2, the J gene TRBJ2-2; either TRBD1 or TRBD2 may supply D (6 bases each). Trimming cost V 10 bases and J 4 bases, with 19 bases left between them. CDR1 and CDR2 from the germline V gene are SNHLY and FYNNEI. This CDR3 spans 15 amino acids. The CDR3 sequence is CANKRGVALTGELFF. The DNA for the CDR3 is TGTGCCAACAAAAGGGGGGTAGCGCTCACCGGGGAGCTGTTTTTT.

This chain links TRBV27 with TRBJ2-3; D uncertain. The CDR3 runs 13 residues. V lost 5 bases and J lost 0, with 6 bases in between. Germline loops: CDR1 MNHEY, CDR2 SMNVEV (reference sequence). The CDR3 DNA is TGTGCCAGCAGTCCCTCTAGCACAGATACGCAGTATTTT. Translation: CASSPSSTDTQYF.

This clonotype has more than one count but fewer than ten. The chain combines TRBV2 with TRBJ1-5, with no clear D. Germline values: CDR1 SNHLY, CDR2 FYNNEI. With 2 bases removed from V and 5 bases from J, the gap between germline ends came to 13 bases. The CDR3 has 15 amino acids. The CDR3 DNA is TGTGCCAGCAGTGAACGGGCCCAGGCCTATCAGCCCCAGCATTTT. Protein sequence: CASSERAQAYQPQHF.

The CDR3 DNA is TGTGCCAGCAGCTTCGGCGGGGGGGCATTTTACGAGCAGTACTTC. Translating gives CASSFGGGAFYEQYF. V usage is TRBV7-2 and J usage is TRBJ2-7, with TRBD2 identical over 9 bases. The CDR3 has 15 residues. V lost 3 bases and J lost 4; bases outside the gene matches: 7. Germline V lookup: CDR1 SGHTA, CDR2 FQGNSA. Full variable domain (outside the CDR3, taken from reference TRBV7-2 and TRBJ2-7): GAGVSQSPSNKVTEKGKDVELRCDPISGHTALYWYRQSLGQGLEFLIYFQGNSAPDKSGLPSDRFSAERTGGSVSTLTIQRTQQEDSAVYLCASSFGGGAFYEQYFGPGTRLTVT.

This clonotype was counted between two and nine times. The chain carries TRBV18 and TRBJ2-7, with TRBD1 identical over 8 bases. J gave up 2 bases and V 6 bases, and 6 bases lay outside the gene matches. There are 14 residues in the CDR3. Germline V CDR1 and CDR2: KGHSH, LQKENI. For the CDR3, the DNA is TGTGCCAGCTCTCTACGACAGGGGACCTACGAGCAGTACTTC. Protein sequence: CASSLRQGTYEQYF.

Only a few counts were recorded for this clonotype. The gene calls are TRBV20-1 and TRBJ2-1, with TRBD2 identical over 9 bases. The V segment lost 0 bases and the J segment 8 bases; nucleotides outside the gene matches: 8. CDR3 length: 15 amino acids. Germline V lookup: CDR1 DFQATT, CDR2 SNEGSKA (reference sequence). CDR3 DNA sequence: TGCAGTGCTAGAGATGGGGCGGGAGGGCCCGATGAGCAGTTCTTC. Its protein product is CSARDGAGGPDEQFF.

This clonotype was found many times. V usage is TRBV24-1 and J usage is TRBJ1-3; D ambiguous. The germline V gene has CDR1 KGHDR and CDR2 SFDVKD. Trimming cost V 5 bases and J 2 bases, with 3 bases left between them. The CDR3 is 12 amino acids. CDR3 bases: TGTGCCACCAGTGGCCCTGGAAACACCATATATTTT. Translation: CATSGPGNTIYF.

The chain joins TRBV12-3 or TRBV12-4 to TRBJ1-4, with no clear D. V gave up 6 bases and J gave up 4 bases, with 12 bases separating them. This CDR3 has 14 amino acids. The CDR3, as DNA: TGTGCCAGCAGCCGCGGGAGCCTTAATGAAAAACTGTTTTTT. Protein: CASSRGSLNEKLFF.